The clone carrying this T cell receptor beta chain was counted once. Its antigen is not known. Multiplex PCR with 32 V and 13 J primers amplified TCR beta CDR3. TCRdb analysed the multiplex PCR reads with MiXCR anew, one entry per CDR3 protein. The repertoire holds about 15,000 distinct CDR3 sequences, with around 30% as singletons. This specimen comes from a study of immune heterogeneity within non-small cell lung tumors. The CDR3 runs to 20 residues. V lost 9 bases, J lost 2 bases, and 22 bases stayed unmatched. Template was bulk tumor genomic DNA, about 600 ng per sample. Several biopsies were collected from each primary tumor during surgery. They were spaced as far apart as possible within the tumor mass. Surgery that was curative in intent was performed on patients with untreated, newly diagnosed non-small cell lung cancer. Everyone who gave samples had just been diagnosed with non-small cell lung cancer and was having surgery with curative intent.

Study outcomes and limitations: Patients largely differed in their high-frequency T-cell receptor beta clonotypes. Both recurring identical dominant CDR3 beta clonotypes and site-unique high-frequency clones were observed across tumor sites within a patient. Local tumor mutational burden and local T-cell repertoire clonality showed a moderate significant correlation, R around 0.32.

The sample consisted of lung tumor tissue. The chain uses TRBV12-3 or TRBV12-4 and TRBJ2-7; 13 bases match TRBD2. This receptor was taken from a woman in her forties or fifties with non-small cell lung cancer. This CDR3 is CARSPVRTSGGLIRAYEQYF. Written as DNA, the CDR3 is TGTGCCAGAAGTCCTGTTCGGACTAGCGGGGGACTGATACGGGCCTACGAGCAGTACTTC.